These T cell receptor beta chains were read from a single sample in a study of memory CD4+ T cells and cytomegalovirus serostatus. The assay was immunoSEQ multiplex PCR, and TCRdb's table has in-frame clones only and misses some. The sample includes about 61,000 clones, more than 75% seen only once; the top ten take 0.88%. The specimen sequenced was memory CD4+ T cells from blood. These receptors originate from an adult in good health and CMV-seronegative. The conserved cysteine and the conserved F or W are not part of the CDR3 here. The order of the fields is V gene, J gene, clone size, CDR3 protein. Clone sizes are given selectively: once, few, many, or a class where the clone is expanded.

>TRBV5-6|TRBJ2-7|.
ASSPGGAQTYEQY
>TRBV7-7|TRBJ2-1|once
ASSLSSGAYNEQF
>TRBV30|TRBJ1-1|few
AWSWTGGDTEAF
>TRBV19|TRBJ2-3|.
ASSPGGITDTQY
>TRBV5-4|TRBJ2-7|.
ASKPGTGGTYEQY
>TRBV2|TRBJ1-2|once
ASSGQGTGYGYT
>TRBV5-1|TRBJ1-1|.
ASDERPTGNTEAF
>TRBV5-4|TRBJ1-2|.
ASSHDRGGGYT
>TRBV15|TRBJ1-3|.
ATTFGGHLSGNTIY
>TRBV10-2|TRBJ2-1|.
ASSERSGGPFHEQF
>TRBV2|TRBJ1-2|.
ARAGNYGYT
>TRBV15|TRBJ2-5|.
ATSRELAGVGETQY
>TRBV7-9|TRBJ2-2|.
ASSLITGLTGELF
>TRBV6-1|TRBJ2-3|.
ASRDRLDTQY
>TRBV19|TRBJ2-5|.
ASSSLETQY
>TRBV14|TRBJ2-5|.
ASSQEETQY
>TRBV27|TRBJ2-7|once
ASSLDRRVYEQY
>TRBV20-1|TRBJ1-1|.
SARRGSEAF
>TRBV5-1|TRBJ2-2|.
ASSLAGPGELF
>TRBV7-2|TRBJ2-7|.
ASSFRRNSYEQY
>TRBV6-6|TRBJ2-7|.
ASSRSALVVGYEQY
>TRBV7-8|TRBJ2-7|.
ASSVMSSGAYEQY
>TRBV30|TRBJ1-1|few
AWSPNRGRTEAF
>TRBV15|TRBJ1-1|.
ATSRGGGTANTEAF
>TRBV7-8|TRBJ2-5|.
ASGLGTQGETQY
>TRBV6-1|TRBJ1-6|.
ASIIRGSYNSPLH
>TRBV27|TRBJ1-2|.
ASSVDTNRGVISGYT